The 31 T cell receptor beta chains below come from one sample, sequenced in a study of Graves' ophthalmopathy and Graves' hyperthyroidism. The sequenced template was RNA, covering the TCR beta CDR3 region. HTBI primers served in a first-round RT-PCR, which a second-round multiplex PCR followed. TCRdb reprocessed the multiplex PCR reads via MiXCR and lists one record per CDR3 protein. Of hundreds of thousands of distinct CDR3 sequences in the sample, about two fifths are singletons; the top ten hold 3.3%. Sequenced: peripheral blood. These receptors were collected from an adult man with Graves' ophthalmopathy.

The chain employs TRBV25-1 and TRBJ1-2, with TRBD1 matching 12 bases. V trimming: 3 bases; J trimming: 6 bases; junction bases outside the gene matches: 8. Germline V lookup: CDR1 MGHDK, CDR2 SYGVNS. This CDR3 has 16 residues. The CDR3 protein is CASSERDRGPGDGYTF. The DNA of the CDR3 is TGTGCCAGCAGTGAGCGGGACAGGGGGCCGGGGGATGGCTACACCTTC.

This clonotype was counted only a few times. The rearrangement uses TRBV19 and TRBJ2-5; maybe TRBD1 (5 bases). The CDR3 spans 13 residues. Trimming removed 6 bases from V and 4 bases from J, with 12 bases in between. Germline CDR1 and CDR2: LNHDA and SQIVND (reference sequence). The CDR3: CASSKGIRETQYF. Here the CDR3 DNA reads TGTGCCAGTAGCAAGGGGATAAGAGAGACCCAGTACTTC.

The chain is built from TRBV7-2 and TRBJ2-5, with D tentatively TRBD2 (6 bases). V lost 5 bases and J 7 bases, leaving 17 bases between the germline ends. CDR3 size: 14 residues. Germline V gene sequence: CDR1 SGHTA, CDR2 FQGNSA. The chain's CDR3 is CASSVPTSFGTQYF. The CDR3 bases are TGTGCCAGCAGCGTCCCGACTAGTTTTGGGACCCAGTACTTC. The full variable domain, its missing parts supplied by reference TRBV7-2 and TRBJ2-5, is GAGVSQSPSNKVTEKGKDVELRCDPISGHTALYWYRQSLGQGLEFLIYFQGNSAPDKSGLPSDRFSAERTGGSVSTLTIQRTQQEDSAVYLCASSVPTSFGTQYFGPGTRLLVL.

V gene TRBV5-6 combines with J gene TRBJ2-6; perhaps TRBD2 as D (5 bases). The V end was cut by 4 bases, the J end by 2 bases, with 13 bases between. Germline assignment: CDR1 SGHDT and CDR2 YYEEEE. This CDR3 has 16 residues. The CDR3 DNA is TGTGCCAGCAGCGGCGGGTCGGGCACTGGGGCCAACGTCCTGACTTTC. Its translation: CASSGGSGTGANVLTF.

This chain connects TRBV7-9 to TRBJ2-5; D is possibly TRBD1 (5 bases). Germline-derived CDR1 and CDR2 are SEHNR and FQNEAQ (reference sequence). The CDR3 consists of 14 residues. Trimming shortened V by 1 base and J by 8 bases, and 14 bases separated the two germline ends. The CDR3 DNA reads TGTGCCAGCAGCTTAGGACAGTCCGGAGACACCCAGTACTTC. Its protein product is CASSLGQSGDTQYF.

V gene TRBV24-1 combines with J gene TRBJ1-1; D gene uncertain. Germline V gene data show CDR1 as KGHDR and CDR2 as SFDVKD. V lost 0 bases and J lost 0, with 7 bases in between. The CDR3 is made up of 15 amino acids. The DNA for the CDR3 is TGTGCCACCAGTGATTTGGTACAGATGAACACTGAAGCTTTCTTT. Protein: CATSDLVQMNTEAFF.

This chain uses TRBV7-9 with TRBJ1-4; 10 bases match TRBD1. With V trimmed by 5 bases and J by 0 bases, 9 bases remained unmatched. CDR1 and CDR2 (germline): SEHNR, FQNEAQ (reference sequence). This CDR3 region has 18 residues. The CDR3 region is CASSQERTGGSTNEKLFF. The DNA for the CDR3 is TGTGCCAGCAGCCAAGAAAGGACAGGGGGTTCAACTAATGAAAAACTGTTTTTT.

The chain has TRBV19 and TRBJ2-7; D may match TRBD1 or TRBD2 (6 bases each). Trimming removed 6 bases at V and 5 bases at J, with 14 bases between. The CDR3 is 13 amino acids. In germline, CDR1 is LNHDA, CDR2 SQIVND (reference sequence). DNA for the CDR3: TGTGCCAGTAGCTATTATAGGGGGGACGAGCAGTACTTC. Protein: CASSYYRGDEQYF.

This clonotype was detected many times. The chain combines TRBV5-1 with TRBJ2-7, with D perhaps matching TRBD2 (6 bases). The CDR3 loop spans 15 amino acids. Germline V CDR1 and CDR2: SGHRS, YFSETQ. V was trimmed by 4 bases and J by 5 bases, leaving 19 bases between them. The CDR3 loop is CASSLGPTRTHEQYF. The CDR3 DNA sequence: TGCGCCAGCAGCCTAGGGCCGACTAGAACGCACGAGCAGTACTTC.

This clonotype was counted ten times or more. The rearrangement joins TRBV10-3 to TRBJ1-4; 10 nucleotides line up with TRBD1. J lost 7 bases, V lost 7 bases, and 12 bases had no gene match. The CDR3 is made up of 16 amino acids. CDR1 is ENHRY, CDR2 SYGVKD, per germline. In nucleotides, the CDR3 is TGTGCCATCACCACAAGTCTGGACAGGGGGATTGAAAAACTGTTTTTT. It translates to CAITTSLDRGIEKLFF.

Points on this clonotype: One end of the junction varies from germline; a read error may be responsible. CDR3 protein: CSDAGGNVLTF. In DNA form, the CDR3 reads TGCAGCGACGCGGGGGGCAACGTCCTGACTTTC. The chain is built from TRBV29-1 and TRBJ2-6, with 8 bases lining up with TRBD2. CDR1 is SQVTM, CDR2 ANQGSEA, per germline. The CDR3 contains 11 residues.

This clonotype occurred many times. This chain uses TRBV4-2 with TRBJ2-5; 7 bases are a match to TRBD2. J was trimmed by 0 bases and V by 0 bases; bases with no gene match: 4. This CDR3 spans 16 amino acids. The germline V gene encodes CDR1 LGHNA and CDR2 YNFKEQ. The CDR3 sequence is CASSQDVAGYQETQYF. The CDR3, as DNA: TGTGCCAGCAGCCAAGATGTAGCGGGTTACCAAGAGACCCAGTACTTC.

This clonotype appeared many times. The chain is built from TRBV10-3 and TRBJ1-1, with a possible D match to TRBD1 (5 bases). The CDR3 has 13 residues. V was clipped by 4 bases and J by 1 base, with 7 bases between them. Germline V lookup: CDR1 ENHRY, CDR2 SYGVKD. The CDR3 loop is CAISATGNTEAFF. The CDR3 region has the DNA TGTGCCATCAGTGCAACAGGGAACACTGAAGCTTTCTTT.

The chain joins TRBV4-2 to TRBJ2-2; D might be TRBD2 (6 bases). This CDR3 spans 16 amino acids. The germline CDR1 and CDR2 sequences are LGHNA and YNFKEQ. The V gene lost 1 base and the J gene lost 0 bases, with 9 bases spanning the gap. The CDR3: CASSQGSGPNTGELFF. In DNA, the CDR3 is TGTGCCAGCAGCCAAGGGAGCGGGCCGAACACCGGGGAGCTGTTTTTT.

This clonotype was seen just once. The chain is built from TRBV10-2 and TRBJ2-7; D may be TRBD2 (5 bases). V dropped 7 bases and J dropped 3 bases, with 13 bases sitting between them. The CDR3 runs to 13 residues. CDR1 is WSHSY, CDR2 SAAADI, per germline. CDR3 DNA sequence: TGCGCCAGCAATGTGGGGAGAGACTACGAGCAGTACTTC. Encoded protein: CASNVGRDYEQYF.

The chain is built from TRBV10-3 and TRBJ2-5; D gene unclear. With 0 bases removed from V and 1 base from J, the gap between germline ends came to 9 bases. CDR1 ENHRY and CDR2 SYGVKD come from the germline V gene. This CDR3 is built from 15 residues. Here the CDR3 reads CAISESGLTQETQYF. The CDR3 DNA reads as TGTGCCATCAGTGAGTCGGGCCTAACCCAAGAGACCCAGTACTTC.

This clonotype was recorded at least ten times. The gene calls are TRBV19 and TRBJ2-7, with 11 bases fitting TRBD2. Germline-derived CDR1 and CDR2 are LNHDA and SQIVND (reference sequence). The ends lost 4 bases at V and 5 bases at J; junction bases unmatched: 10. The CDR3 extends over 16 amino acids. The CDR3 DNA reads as TGTGCCAGTAGTAAGGGACTAGCGGCGATTCTGAACGAGCAGTACTTC. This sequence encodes CASSKGLAAILNEQYF.

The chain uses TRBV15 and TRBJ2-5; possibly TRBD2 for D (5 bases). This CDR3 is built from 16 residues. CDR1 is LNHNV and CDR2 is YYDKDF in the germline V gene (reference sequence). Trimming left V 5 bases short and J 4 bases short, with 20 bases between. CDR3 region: CATSQGVGEGRETQYF. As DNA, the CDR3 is TGTGCCACCAGCCAAGGAGTCGGGGAAGGACGAGAGACCCAGTACTTC.

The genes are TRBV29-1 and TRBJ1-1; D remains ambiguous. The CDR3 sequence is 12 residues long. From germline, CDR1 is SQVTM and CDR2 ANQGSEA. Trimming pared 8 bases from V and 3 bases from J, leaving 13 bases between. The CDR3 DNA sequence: TGCAGCTTATTCCAGGCACACACTGAAGCTTTCTTT. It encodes CSLFQAHTEAFF.

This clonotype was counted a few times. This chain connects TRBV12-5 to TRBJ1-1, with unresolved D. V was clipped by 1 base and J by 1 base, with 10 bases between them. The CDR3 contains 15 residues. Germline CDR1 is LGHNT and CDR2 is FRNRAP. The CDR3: CASGLGQLGNTEAFF. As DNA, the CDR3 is TGTGCTAGTGGTTTGGGTCAGTTGGGGAACACTGAAGCTTTCTTT.

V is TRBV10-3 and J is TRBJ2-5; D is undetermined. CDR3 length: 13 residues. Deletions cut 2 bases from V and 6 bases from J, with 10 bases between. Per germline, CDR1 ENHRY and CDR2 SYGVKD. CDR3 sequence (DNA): TGTGCCATCAGTGAGGGGGTAGGGCAGACCCAGTACTTC. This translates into CAISEGVGQTQYF.

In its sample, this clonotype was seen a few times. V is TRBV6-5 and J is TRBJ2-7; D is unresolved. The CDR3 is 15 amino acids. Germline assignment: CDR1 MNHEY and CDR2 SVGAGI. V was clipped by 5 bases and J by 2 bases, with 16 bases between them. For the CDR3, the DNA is TGTGCCAGCAGTGAATACGTAGGCGAGGCCTACGAGCAGTACTTC. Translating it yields CASSEYVGEAYEQYF.

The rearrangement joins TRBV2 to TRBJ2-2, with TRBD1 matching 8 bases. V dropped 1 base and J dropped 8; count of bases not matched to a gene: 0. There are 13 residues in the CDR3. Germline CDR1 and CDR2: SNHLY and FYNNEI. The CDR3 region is CASSEGTGGELFF. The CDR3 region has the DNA TGTGCCAGCAGTGAAGGGACAGGGGGGGAGCTGTTTTTT.

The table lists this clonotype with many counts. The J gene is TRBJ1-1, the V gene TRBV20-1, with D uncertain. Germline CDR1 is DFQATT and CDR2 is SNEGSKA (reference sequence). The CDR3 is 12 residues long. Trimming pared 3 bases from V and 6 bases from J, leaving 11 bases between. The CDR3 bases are TGCAGTGCTAGTGGGGAGGTGGCTGAAGCTTTCTTT. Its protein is CSASGEVAEAFF.

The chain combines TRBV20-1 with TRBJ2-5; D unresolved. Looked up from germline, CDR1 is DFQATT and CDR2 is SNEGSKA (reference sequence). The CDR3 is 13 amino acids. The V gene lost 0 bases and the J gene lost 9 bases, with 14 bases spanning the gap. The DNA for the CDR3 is TGCAGTGCTAGAGAAAGGGTGGATCAGCCCCAGTACTTC. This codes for CSARERVDQPQYF.

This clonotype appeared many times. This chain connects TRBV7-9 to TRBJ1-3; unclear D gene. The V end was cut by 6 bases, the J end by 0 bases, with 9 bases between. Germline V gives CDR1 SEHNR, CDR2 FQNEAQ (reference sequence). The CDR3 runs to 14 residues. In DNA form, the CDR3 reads TGTGCCAGCAGTCAATACGTCTCTGGAAACACCATATATTTT. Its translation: CASSQYVSGNTIYF.

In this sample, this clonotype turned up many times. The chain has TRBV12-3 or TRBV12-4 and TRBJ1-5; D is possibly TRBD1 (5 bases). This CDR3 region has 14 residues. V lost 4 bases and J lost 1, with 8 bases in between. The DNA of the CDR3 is TGTGCCAGCAGTTGGACATCGAGCAATCAGCCCCAGCATTTT. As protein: CASSWTSSNQPQHF.

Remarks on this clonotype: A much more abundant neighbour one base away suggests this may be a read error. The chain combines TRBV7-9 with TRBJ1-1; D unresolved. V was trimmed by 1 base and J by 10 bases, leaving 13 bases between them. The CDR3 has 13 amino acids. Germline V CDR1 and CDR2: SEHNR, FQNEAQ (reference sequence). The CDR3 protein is CASSLVRKNGAFF. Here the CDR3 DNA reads TGTGCCAGCAGCTTAGTTCGGAAAAATGGAGCTTTCTTT.

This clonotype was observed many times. The CDR3 DNA is TGTGCCAGTAGTAATAAAGGATTCATGAACACTGAAGCTTTCTTT. It yields the protein CASSNKGFMNTEAFF. The V call is TRBV19, the J call TRBJ1-1; D not resolved. The CDR3 is 15 residues long. V gave up 4 bases and J gave up 0 bases, with 12 bases separating them. From germline, CDR1 is LNHDA and CDR2 SQIVND (reference sequence).

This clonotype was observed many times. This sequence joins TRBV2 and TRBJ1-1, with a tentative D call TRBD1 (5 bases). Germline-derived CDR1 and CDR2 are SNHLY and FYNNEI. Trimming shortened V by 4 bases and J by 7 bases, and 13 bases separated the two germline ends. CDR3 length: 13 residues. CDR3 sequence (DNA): TGTGCCAGCAGTGTTTTCAGGGCTCTTGAAGCTTTCTTT. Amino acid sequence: CASSVFRALEAFF.

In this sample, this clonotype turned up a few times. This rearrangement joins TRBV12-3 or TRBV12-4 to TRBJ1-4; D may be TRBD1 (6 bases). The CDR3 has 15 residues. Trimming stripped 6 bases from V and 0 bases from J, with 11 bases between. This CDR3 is CASRRDNATNEKLFF. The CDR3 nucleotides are TGTGCCAGCAGACGGGACAATGCAACTAATGAAAAACTGTTTTTT.